One sample yielded the 23 T cell receptor beta chains listed below, sequenced in a study of technical replicates of blood from a handful of donors. Some clones are missing from TCRdb's copy, which holds only in-frame ones; the method was immunoSEQ multiplex PCR. Seen here are some 31,000 clones, approximately 92% observed once, and the top ten hold approximately 4.3%. The sequenced sample consisted of PBMCs. Source of these receptors: a human donor in good health. Some clones in this sample may be carry-over from other donors' samples.

By share of the sample, this clone is large. The chain employs TRBV21-1 and TRBJ2-5; TRBD2, the table's D call, was not compared with the DNA. TRBV21-1 is designated a pseudogene. CDR3 length: 14 residues. CDR3 amino acids: CATLGGADKETQYF. CDR3 bases: TGTGCCACCCTCGGAGGGGCCGATAAAGAGACCCAGTACTTC.

This clone is a singleton in its sample. The rearrangement joins TRBV5-1 to TRBJ2-2, with 9 nucleotides matching TRBD2. This CDR3 spans 17 amino acids. Germline loops: CDR1 SGHRS, CDR2 YFSETQ. Trimming removed 7 bases from V and 1 base from J; junction bases left unmatched: 11. The DNA for the CDR3 is TGCGCCAGCCGTCAGATCCGTAGCGGGGGGAACACCGGGGAGCTGTTTTTT. It yields the protein CASRQIRSGGNTGELFF. The full variable domain, its missing parts supplied by reference TRBV5-1 and TRBJ2-2, is KAGVTQTPRYLIKTRGQQVTLSCSPISGHRSVSWYQQTPGQGLQFLFEYFSETQRNKGNFPGRFSGRQFSNSRSEMNVSTLELGDSALYLCASRQIRSGGNTGELFFGEGSRLTVL.

This clone has a single count. V is TRBV7-6 and J is TRBJ2-7; 8 positions agree with TRBD1. With V trimmed by 5 bases and J by 2 bases, 2 bases remained unmatched. Germline V gene sequence: CDR1 SGHVS, CDR2 FNYEAQ. The CDR3 loop spans 13 amino acids. CDR3 nucleotide sequence: TGTGCCAGCAGCCCGGACAGGGCCTACGAGCAGTACTTC. Translating it yields CASSPDRAYEQYF.

A single count supports this clone. The chain recombines TRBV7-2 with TRBJ2-3, with D possibly TRBD2 on 6 matching bases. The CDR3 contains 14 residues. Germline CDR1 reads SGHTA; CDR2 reads FQGNSA. Trimming removed 5 bases at V and 2 bases at J, with 11 bases between. The CDR3 sequence: CASSLRTTTDTQYF. CDR3 sequence (DNA): TGTGCCAGCAGCCTGAGGACTACCACAGATACGCAGTATTTT.

The CDR3 DNA reads TGTGCCAGCAGCTTAGGAGGAGACAGATTATACTCCTACGAGCAGTACTTC. Residues: CASSLGGDRLYSYEQYF. The rearrangement joins TRBV7-2 to TRBJ2-7; weak D call: TRBD1 (5 bases). The CDR3 sequence is 17 residues long. CDR1 SGHTA and CDR2 FQGNSA come from the germline V gene. The V end was cut by 1 base, the J end by 0 bases, with 16 bases between. The full variable domain, with the rest looked up from reference TRBV7-2 and TRBJ2-7, is GAGVSQSPSNKVTEKGKDVELRCDPISGHTALYWYRQSLGQGLEFLIYFQGNSAPDKSGLPSDRFSAERTGGSVSTLTIQRTQQEDSAVYLCASSLGGDRLYSYEQYFGPGTRLTVT.

The chain has TRBV15 and TRBJ1-2; D unresolved. CDR1 and CDR2 from the germline V gene are LNHNV and YYDKDF (reference sequence). Between the trimmed V and J ends, which lost 0 bases and 5 bases, there was a span of 4 bases. The CDR3 is 12 residues long. CDR3: CATSREQYGYTF. The CDR3 DNA sequence: TGTGCCACCAGCAGAGAACAGTATGGCTACACCTTC.

This clone was detected only once. The chain employs TRBV11-2 and TRBJ2-5; perhaps TRBD1 as D (5 bases). The V gene lost 0 bases and the J gene lost 9 bases, with 17 bases spanning the gap. This CDR3 contains 15 residues. Germline CDR1 and CDR2: SGHAT and FQNNGV. The CDR3, as DNA: TGTGCCAGCAGCTTAGATATGGGGCAGAGTGTTCCCCAGTACTTC. It encodes CASSLDMGQSVPQYF.

The V gene is TRBV4-3, the J gene TRBJ2-3, with D tentatively TRBD2 (5 bases). V lost 0 bases, J lost 6 bases, and 10 bases lay in between. The length of the CDR3 is 14 residues. The V gene's germline CDR1 is LGHNA and CDR2 YSLEER. The CDR3: CASSQDSARDTQYF. The DNA of the CDR3 is TGCGCCAGCAGCCAAGATAGCGCTCGGGATACGCAGTATTTT.

The chain combines TRBV2 with TRBJ2-7, with a possible D match to TRBD2 (7 bases). CDR1 SNHLY and CDR2 FYNNEI come from the germline V gene. V was shortened by 4 bases and J by 7 bases, with 20 bases between the two germline ends. CDR3 length: 15 amino acids. The CDR3 DNA sequence: TGTGCCAGCAGTGTAAATGGCCGGGGGCGGGGGGAGCAGTACTTC. Encoded protein: CASSVNGRGRGEQYF.

The sample holds one count of this clone. The V gene is TRBV11-2, the J gene TRBJ1-2, with D hard to call. V was pared by 5 bases and J by 4 bases, with 11 bases between. Germline V gives CDR1 SGHAT, CDR2 FQNNGV. The CDR3 covers 13 residues. Written as DNA, the CDR3 is TGTGCCAGCAGCCCCCTACGGTCCTATGGCTACACCTTC. Amino acid sequence: CASSPLRSYGYTF.

The rearrangement joins TRBV9 to TRBJ2-7; maybe TRBD2 (5 bases). The V gene lost 3 bases and the J gene lost 0 bases, with 10 bases spanning the gap. The CDR3 has 14 amino acids. Germline loops: CDR1 SGDLS, CDR2 YYNGEE. CDR3 region: CASSDREPSYEQYF. The CDR3 region has the DNA TGTGCCAGCAGCGACCGGGAACCCTCCTACGAGCAGTACTTC.

This sequence joins TRBV5-1 and TRBJ2-7; D gene unclear. The V gene's germline CDR1 is SGHRS and CDR2 YFSETQ. CDR3 size: 16 residues. With 3 bases removed from V and 2 bases from J, the gap between germline ends came to 18 bases. The CDR3 DNA reads TGCGCCAGCAGCTCCGGCGGCTTTGGGTCAGCCTACGAGCAGTACTTC. This gives the protein CASSSGGFGSAYEQYF.

The V and J genes are TRBV18 and TRBJ2-1, with 7 positions matching TRBD2. In germline, CDR1 is KGHSH, CDR2 LQKENI. This CDR3 region has 15 residues. V dropped 3 bases and J dropped 5; count of bases not matched to a gene: 7. The CDR3 DNA reads TGTGCCAGCTCACCCCCGGGGCTAGCGGACAATGAGCAGTTCTTC. As protein: CASSPPGLADNEQFF. The full variable domain, its missing parts supplied by reference TRBV18 and TRBJ2-1, is NAGVMQNPRHLVRRRGQEARLRCSPMKGHSHVYWYRQLPEEGLKFMVYLQKENIIDESGMPKERFSAEFPKEGPSILRIQQVVRGDSAAYFCASSPPGLADNEQFFGPGTRLTVL.

This chain connects TRBV7-3 to TRBJ2-3; D may be TRBD2 (7 bases). CDR3 size: 15 residues. In germline, CDR1 is SGHTA, CDR2 FQGTGA. Trimming shortened V by 5 bases and J by 4 bases, and 16 bases separated the two germline ends. In nucleotides, the CDR3 is TGTGCCAGCAGCAGGGAGGGGGGGAAGGCAGATACGCAGTATTTT. It specifies CASSREGGKADTQYF.

This CDR3 is CAGGTESTDTQYF. The CDR3 bases are TGTGCCGGCGGGACAGAAAGCACAGATACGCAGTATTTT. The J gene is TRBJ2-3, the V gene TRBV2; D may be TRBD1 (7 bases). Germline V gene lookup returns CDR1 SNHLY and CDR2 FYNNEI. V lost 11 bases, J lost 0 bases, and 12 bases lay in between. The CDR3 totals 13 residues.

The V gene is TRBV5-4, the J gene TRBJ1-1; 7 bases align to TRBD1. The germline gives CDR1 SGHNT, CDR2 YYREEE (reference sequence). The CDR3 covers 17 residues. With 2 bases clipped from V and 0 bases from J, the junction kept 10 bases outside the gene matches. The CDR3 coding sequence is TGTGCCAGCAGCTTTAAACAGGGGCGCCTTATGAACACTGAAGCTTTCTTT. Translating it yields CASSFKQGRLMNTEAFF.

The chain is built from TRBV5-8 and TRBJ1-2; D ambiguous. Trimming stripped 3 bases from V and 8 bases from J, with 14 bases between. This CDR3 contains 13 residues. Germline V gene lookup returns CDR1 SGHTS and CDR2 YDEGEE. The CDR3 nucleotides are TGTGCCAGCAGCTATGCGGGTCCGGGGGGCTACACCTTC. Its translation is CASSYAGPGGYTF.

This rearrangement joins TRBV7-6 to TRBJ2-2, with 11 bases aligning to TRBD2. J gave up 0 bases and V 5 bases, and 2 bases lay outside the gene matches. From germline, CDR1 is SGHVS and CDR2 FNYEAQ. The CDR3 length is 16 residues. DNA of the CDR3: TGTGCCAGCAGCATTAGCGGGGGGGCGAACACCGGGGAGCTGTTTTTT. It encodes CASSISGGANTGELFF.

Comment on this clone: The same CDR3 also results from other DNA sequences found in this sample. In nucleotides, the CDR3 is TGCGCCAGCAGCTTATCAGGGGGATATTCACCCCTCCACTTT. Protein product: CASSLSGGYSPLHF. The rearrangement joins TRBV5-1 to TRBJ1-6; 7 bases match TRBD1. The ends lost 2 bases at V and 8 bases at J; junction bases unmatched: 4. The CDR3 sequence is 14 residues long. Germline loops: CDR1 SGHRS, CDR2 YFSETQ.

V is TRBV6-4 and J is TRBJ2-3, with 7 nucleotides matching TRBD1. This CDR3 spans 14 amino acids. The germline V gene encodes CDR1 MRHNA and CDR2 SNTAGT. Trimming removed 0 bases from V and 3 bases from J; junction bases left unmatched: 0. CDR3 nucleotide sequence: TGTGCCAGCAGTGACTCACAGGGGACAGATACGCAGTATTTT. It encodes CASSDSQGTDTQYF.

A single count supports this clone. The CDR3 nucleotides read TGTGCCAGCAGCGTTCTAGCGGGGGTCTATGAGCAGTTCTTC. Amino acid sequence: CASSVLAGVYEQFF. The chain combines TRBV6-6 with TRBJ2-1; 10 bases are a match to TRBD2. Unmatched junction bases numbered 7, after V lost 6 bases and J lost 8 bases. The CDR3 spans 14 residues. Germline V gene data show CDR1 as MNHNY and CDR2 as SVGAGI (reference sequence).

A single count supports this clone. This chain connects TRBV11-2 to TRBJ2-5; D unclear. V lost 0 bases and J lost 4, with 3 bases in between. The CDR3 is 12 residues long. The germline V gene encodes CDR1 SGHAT and CDR2 FQNNGV. The CDR3 DNA is TGTGCCAGCAGCTTAGACAGAGAGACCCAGTACTTC. Protein sequence: CASSLDRETQYF.

The chain carries TRBV6-5 and TRBJ1-5; 9 positions agree with TRBD1. In germline, CDR1 is MNHEY, CDR2 SVGAGI. The CDR3 runs to 13 residues. V shed 8 bases and J 6 bases; nucleotides not matched to a gene: 5. CDR3 DNA sequence: TGTGCCAGCGAGGGACAGGGTTTTCAGCCCCAGCATTTT. Protein product: CASEGQGFQPQHF.